A single TCR beta chain is shown here with its context. Its antigen is unidentified. This entry comes from a study of graft-versus-host responses after intestinal transplantation. In the study overall: The study gave all recipients anti-thymocyte globulin induction, then tacrolimus and steroids for approximately three years.

Findings of the study overall: Early after transplant, HvG declines were associated with peak levels of circulating GvH clones.

The CDR3 runs 13 residues. The V gene lost 2 bases and the J gene lost 8 bases, with 13 bases spanning the gap. The V gene's germline CDR1 is SGHNT and CDR2 YYREEE (reference sequence). Profiled with immunoSEQ multiplex PCR; TCRdb holds only in-frame clones, not every one. The sample contains about 26,000 clones, over 80% of which appear only once. This clonotype originated in a human donor who received an intestinal transplant. The chain has TRBV5-4 and TRBJ1-1; the D gene is possibly TRBD1 (5 bases). Sequenced material: unstimulated CD4+ T cells sorted from spleen or lymph node cells, taken before intestinal transplant. CDR3 coding DNA: TGTGCCAGCAGCTTTTTTGGGGACGAAGAAGCTTTCTTT. The encoded protein is CASSFFGDEEAFF. Supplemented by reference TRBV5-4 and TRBJ1-1, the full variable domain reads ETGVTQSPTHLIKTRGQQVTLRCSSQSGHNTVSWYQQALGQGPQFIFQYYREEENGRGNFPPRFSGLQFPNYSSELNVNALELDDSALYLCASSFFGDEEAFFGQGTRLTVV.